The clone carrying this T cell receptor (beta chain) was counted only a few times. Its antigen is not known. The data are from a study of T cell repertoires in cytomegalovirus infection. Overall study context: A matching HLA type, together with CMV infection, was signaled by public TCR beta signatures.

Using its own MiXCR run on the reads, TCRdb lists one record per CDR3 protein. The data hold around 710,000 distinct CDR3 sequences, with 25% to 35% observed a single time. Trimming shortened V by 3 bases and J by 1 base, and 21 bases separated the two germline ends. This CDR3 region has 18 residues. Findings and caveats of the study: Ex vivo responses were dominated by HLA-C-restricted CMV-specific TCR beta clonotypes.

The chain links TRBV12-3 or TRBV12-4 to TRBJ1-2; D not resolved. The sequences come from cultured CD8+ T cells from PBMCs, collected from culture after CMV antigen stimulation. The clonotype comes from a human donor in good health (CMV status not recorded). Some clones in this sample may be carry-over from other donors' samples. The CDR3 DNA follows: TGTGCCAGCAGTTTTATCTTGGATCGGCCCGGCGATAACTATGGCTACACCTTC. Amino acid sequence: CASSFILDRPGDNYGYTF.